This T cell receptor (beta chain) is drawn from a study of blood T cell repertoires in COVID-19. Study overall: Whether acute or convalescent, the COVID-19 samples came from the United States, Italy and Spain. In each case, the material was cDNA or gDNA derived from T cells, B-cell-depleted T cells, or PBMCs.

Seattle patients were enrolled during active infection and followed longitudinally. Measured with immunoSEQ multiplex PCR; TCRdb has only the in-frame clones, and not every one. The sample contains 400,000 or so clones, approximately 90% of which appear only once. This clone was recorded once. With 4 bases removed from V and 4 bases from J, the gap between germline ends came to 14 bases. The CDR3 extends over 15 amino acids. The germline V gene has CDR1 LNHDA and CDR2 SQIVND (reference sequence). The chain links TRBV19 to TRBJ1-5; D not resolved. Sequencing input: peripheral blood. The TCR comes from a man aged 18 to 30 with COVID-19, enrolled during active disease. The CDR3 DNA is TGTGCCAGTAGTAGGGGTGGGGAGAGAAATCAGCCCCAGCATTTT. It codes for CASSRGGERNQPQHF.